This T cell receptor (beta chain) originates from a study of identical twins. Study-wide results and caveats: In cord blood, abundant beta clonotypes had fewer insertions; memory showed no trend. Invariant MAIT and iNKT cells may have partly biased zero-insertion analyses. Surplus twin overlap in beta out-of-frame sequences was less pronounced.

TCRdb called the 5' RACE reads again in MiXCR, with one record for every CDR3 protein. Of some 330,000 distinct CDR3 sequences in the sample, around 9.7% are singletons; the top ten hold under 10%. The CDR3 totals 16 residues. Trimming took off 3 bases at V and 2 bases at J, with 17 bases between the two ends. The germline V gene has CDR1 MNHEY and CDR2 SMNVEV (reference sequence). In this sample, this clonotype turned up a few times. Its antigen is undetermined. The sequenced sample consisted of naive T cells sorted from blood. This TCR came from a woman in her fifties or sixties in good health. This rearrangement joins TRBV27 to TRBJ2-7; either TRBD1 or TRBD2 may supply D (5 bases each). Here the CDR3 reads CASSFDHNRGAYEQYF. The CDR3 DNA follows: TGTGCCAGCAGTTTTGACCACAACCGAGGGGCCTACGAGCAGTACTTC.